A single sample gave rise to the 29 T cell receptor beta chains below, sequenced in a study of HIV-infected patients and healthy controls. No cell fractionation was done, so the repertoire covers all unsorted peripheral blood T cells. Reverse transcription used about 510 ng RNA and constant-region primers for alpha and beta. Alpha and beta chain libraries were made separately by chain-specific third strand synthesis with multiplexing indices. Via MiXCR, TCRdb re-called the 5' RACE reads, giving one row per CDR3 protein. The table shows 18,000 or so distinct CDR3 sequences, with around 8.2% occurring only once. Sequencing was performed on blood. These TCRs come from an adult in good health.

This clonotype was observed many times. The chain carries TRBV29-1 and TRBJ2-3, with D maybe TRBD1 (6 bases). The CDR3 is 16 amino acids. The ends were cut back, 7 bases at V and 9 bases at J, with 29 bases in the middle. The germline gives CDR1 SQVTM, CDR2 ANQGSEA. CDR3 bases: TGCAGCGCAGCGTTTAGAAATCAGGGGTCAAGTCCCACGCAGTATTTT. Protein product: CSAAFRNQGSSPTQYF.

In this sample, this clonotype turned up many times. For the CDR3, the DNA is TGTGCCAGCAGCGTAGGTAGCGGGAGGGCCCAAGAGACCCAGTACTTC. This codes for CASSVGSGRAQETQYF. V gene TRBV9 combines with J gene TRBJ2-5; 11 bases are a match to TRBD2. The CDR3 extends over 16 amino acids. J gave up 1 base and V 0 bases, and 2 bases lay outside the gene matches. The germline gives CDR1 SGDLS, CDR2 YYNGEE.

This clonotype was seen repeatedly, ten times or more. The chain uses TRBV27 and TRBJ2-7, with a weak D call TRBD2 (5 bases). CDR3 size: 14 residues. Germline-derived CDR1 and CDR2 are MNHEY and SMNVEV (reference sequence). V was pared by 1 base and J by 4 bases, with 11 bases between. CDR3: CASSLYGVGYEQYF. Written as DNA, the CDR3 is TGTGCCAGCAGTTTATACGGGGTCGGGTACGAGCAGTACTTC.

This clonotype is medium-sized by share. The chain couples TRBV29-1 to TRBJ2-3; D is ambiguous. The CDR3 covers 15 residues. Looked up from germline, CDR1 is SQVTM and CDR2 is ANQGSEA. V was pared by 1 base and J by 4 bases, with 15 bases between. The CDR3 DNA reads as TGCAGCGTTGAAGGGGTTTGGATGGGCCCAGATACGCAGTATTTT. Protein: CSVEGVWMGPDTQYF.

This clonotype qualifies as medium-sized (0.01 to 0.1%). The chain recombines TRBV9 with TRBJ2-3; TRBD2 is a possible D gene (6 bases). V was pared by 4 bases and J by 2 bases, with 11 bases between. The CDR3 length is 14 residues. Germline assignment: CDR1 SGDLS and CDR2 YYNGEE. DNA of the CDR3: TGTGCCAGCAGCCCGGGACTTTCCACAGATACGCAGTATTTT. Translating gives CASSPGLSTDTQYF.

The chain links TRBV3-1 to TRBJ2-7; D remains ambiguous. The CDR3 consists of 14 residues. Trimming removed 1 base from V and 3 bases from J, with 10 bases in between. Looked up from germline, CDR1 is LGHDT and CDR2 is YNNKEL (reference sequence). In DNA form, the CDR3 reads TGTGCCAGCAGCCAAGGTCAAGGTGGCTACGAGCAGTACTTC. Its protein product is CASSQGQGGYEQYF.

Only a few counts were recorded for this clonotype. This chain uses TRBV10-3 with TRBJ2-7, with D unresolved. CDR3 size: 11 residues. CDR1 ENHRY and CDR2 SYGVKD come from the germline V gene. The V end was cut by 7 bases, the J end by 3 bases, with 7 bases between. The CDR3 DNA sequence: TGTGCCATCACTAATAACTACGAGCAGTACTTC. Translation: CAITNNYEQYF.

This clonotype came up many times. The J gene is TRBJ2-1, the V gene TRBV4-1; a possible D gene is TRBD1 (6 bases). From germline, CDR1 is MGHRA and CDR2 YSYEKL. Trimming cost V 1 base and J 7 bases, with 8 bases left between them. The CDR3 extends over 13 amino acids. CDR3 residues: CASSQGRGNEQFF. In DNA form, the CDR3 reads TGCGCCAGCAGCCAAGGAAGGGGGAATGAGCAGTTCTTC.

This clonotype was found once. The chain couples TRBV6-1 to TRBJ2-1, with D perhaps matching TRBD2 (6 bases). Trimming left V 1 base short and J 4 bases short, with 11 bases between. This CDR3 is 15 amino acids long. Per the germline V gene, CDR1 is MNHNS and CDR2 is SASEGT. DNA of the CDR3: TGTGCCAGCAGTGAAGAGCAGGCGGGATACAATGAGCAGTTCTTC. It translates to CASSEEQAGYNEQFF.

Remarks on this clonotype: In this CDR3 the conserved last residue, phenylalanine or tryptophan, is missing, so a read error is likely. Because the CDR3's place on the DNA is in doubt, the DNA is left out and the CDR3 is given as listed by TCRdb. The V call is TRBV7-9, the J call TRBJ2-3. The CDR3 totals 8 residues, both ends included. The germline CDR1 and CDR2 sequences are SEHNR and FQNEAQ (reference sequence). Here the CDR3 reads CASSESGS.

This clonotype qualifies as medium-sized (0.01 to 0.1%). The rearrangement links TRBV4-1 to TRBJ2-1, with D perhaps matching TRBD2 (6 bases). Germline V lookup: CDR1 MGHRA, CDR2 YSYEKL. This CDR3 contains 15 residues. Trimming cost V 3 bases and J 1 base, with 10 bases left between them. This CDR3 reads CASSQSGLSYNEQFF. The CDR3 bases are TGCGCCAGCAGCCAGAGCGGACTATCCTACAATGAGCAGTTCTTC.

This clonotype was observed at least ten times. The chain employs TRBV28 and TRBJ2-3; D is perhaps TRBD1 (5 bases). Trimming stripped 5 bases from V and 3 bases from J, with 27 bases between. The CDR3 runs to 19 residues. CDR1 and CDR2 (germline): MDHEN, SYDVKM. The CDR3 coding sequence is TGTGCCAGCAGTGGGGCCGGAGCCCTACTTGGCAGTCAAACAGATACGCAGTATTTT. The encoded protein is CASSGAGALLGSQTDTQYF.

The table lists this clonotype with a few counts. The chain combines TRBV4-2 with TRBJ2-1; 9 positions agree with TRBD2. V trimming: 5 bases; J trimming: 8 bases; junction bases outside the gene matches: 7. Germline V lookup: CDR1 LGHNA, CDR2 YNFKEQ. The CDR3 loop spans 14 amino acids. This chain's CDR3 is CASSGLASFDEQFF. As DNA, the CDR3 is TGTGCCAGCAGCGGACTAGCGTCATTCGATGAGCAGTTCTTC.

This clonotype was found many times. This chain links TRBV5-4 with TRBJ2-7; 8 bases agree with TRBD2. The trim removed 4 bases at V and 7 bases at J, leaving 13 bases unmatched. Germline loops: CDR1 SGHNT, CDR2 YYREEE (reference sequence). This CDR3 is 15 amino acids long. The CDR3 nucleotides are TGTGCCAGCAGCCCTGGAGGAGCGGGGGCGGAAGAGCAGTACTTC. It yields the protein CASSPGGAGAEEQYF. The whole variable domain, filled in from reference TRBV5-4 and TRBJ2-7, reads ETGVTQSPTHLIKTRGQQVTLRCSSQSGHNTVSWYQQALGQGPQFIFQYYREEENGRGNFPPRFSGLQFPNYSSELNVNALELDDSALYLCASSPGGAGAEEQYFGPGTRLTVT.

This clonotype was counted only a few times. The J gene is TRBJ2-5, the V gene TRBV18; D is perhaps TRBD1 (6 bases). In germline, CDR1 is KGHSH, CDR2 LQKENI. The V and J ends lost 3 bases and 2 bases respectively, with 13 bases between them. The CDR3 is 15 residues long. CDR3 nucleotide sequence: TGTGCCAGCTCACCTACCCAAGGACAGCAAGAGACCCAGTACTTC. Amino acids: CASSPTQGQQETQYF.

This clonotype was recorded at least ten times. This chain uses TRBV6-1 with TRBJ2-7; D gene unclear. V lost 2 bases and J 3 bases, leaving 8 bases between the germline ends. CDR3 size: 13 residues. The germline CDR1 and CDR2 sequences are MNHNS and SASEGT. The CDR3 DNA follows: TGTGCCAGCAGTGAACGCAGGATCTACGAGCAGTACTTC. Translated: CASSERRIYEQYF.

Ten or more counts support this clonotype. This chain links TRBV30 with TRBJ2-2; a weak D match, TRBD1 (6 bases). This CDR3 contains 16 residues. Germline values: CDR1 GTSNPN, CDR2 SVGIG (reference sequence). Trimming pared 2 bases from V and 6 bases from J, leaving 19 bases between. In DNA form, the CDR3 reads TGTGCCTGGAGTCCAGGACAGAAGAGAAGTGCCGGGGAGCTGTTTTTT. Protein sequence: CAWSPGQKRSAGELFF.

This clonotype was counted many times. Written as DNA, the CDR3 is TGCGCCAGCAGCCAAGATCGGGGGGGTCACACCTTC. Its translation is CASSQDRGGHTF. The chain links TRBV4-1 to TRBJ1-2; weak D call: TRBD1 (5 bases). Germline lookup yields CDR1 MGHRA and CDR2 YSYEKL. Trimming removed 0 bases from V and 12 bases from J, with 11 bases in between. The CDR3 extends over 12 amino acids.

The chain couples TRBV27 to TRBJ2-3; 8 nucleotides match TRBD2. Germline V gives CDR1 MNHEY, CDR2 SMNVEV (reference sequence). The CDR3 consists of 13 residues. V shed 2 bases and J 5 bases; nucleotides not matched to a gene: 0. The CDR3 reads CASSLLAGDTQYF. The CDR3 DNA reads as TGTGCCAGCAGTTTACTAGCGGGAGATACGCAGTATTTT.

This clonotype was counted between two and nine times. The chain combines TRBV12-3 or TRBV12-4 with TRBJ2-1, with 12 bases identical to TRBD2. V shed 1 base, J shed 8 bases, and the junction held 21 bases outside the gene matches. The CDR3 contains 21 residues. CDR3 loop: CASSLGLAGDPGSGVRDEQFF. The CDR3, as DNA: TGTGCCAGCAGTTTAGGACTAGCGGGAGATCCGGGTTCGGGGGTTCGGGATGAGCAGTTCTTC.

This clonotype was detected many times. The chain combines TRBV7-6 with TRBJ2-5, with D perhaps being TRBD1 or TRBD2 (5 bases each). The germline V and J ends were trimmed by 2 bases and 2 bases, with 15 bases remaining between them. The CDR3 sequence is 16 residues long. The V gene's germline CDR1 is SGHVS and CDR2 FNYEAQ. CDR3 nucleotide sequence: TGTGCCAGCAGCTTACTTACCGGGACGAAGCAAGAGACCCAGTACTTC. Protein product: CASSLLTGTKQETQYF.

The CDR3 sequence: CASSLGVSSGEQYF. CDR3 DNA sequence: TGTGCCAGCTCACTCGGTGTCTCGAGCGGGGAGCAGTACTTC. The V and J genes are TRBV18 and TRBJ2-7; tentative D call: TRBD2 (6 bases). The V and J ends lost 4 bases and 7 bases respectively, with 17 bases between them. The CDR3 consists of 14 residues. Germline V gene lookup returns CDR1 KGHSH and CDR2 LQKENI.

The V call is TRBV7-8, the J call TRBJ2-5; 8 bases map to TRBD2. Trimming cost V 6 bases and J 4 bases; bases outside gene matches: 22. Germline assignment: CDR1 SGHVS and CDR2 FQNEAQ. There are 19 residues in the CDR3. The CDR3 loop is CASRISTGPSGSIGETQYF. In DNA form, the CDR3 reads TGTGCCAGCAGGATCAGTACCGGACCGAGCGGGAGTATCGGAGAGACCCAGTACTTC.

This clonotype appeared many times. Here the CDR3 reads CASSSFMTSGISYEQYF. The CDR3 DNA reads as TGTGCCAGCAGTTCATTCATGACTAGCGGGATTTCCTACGAGCAGTACTTC. The chain is built from TRBV28 and TRBJ2-7; 11 bases map to TRBD2. The V gene end was trimmed by 4 bases and the J gene end by 1 base; junction bases not matched to a gene: 9. Germline CDR1 and CDR2: MDHEN and SYDVKM. The CDR3 sequence is 17 residues long.

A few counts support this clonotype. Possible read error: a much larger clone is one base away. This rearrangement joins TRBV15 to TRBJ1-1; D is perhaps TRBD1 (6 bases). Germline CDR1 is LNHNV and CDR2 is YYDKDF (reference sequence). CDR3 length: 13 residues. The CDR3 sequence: CGTSYRGGTEAFF. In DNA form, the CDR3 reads TGTGGCACCAGCTACCGAGGGGGCACTGAAGCTTTCTTT.

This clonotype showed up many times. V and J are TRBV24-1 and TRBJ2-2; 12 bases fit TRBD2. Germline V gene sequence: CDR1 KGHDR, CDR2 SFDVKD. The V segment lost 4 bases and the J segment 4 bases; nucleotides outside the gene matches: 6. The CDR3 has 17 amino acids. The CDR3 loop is CATSDPGLAGFTGELFF. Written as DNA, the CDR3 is TGTGCCACCAGTGACCCCGGACTAGCGGGATTCACCGGGGAGCTGTTTTTT.

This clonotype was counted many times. The CDR3, as DNA: TGCGCCAGCAGCTCGATAGGGGGCCCAGATACGCAGTATTTT. Translation gives CASSSIGGPDTQYF. The rearrangement uses TRBV5-1 and TRBJ2-3, with 7 nucleotides matching TRBD1. The CDR3 spans 14 residues. CDR1 and CDR2 from the germline V gene are SGHRS and YFSETQ. Trimming removed 3 bases from V and 4 bases from J; junction bases left unmatched: 5.

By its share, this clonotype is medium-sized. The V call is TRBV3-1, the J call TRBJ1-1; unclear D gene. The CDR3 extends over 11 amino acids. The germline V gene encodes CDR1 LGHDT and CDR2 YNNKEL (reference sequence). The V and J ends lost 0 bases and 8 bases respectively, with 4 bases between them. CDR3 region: CASSQEREAFF. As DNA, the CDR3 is TGTGCCAGCAGCCAAGAGAGAGAAGCTTTCTTT.

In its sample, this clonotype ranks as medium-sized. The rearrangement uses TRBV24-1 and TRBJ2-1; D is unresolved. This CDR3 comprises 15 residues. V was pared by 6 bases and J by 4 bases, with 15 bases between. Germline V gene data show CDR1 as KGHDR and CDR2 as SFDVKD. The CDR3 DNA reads TGTGCCACCAGTCATAGGAGCCCCACATACAATGAGCAGTTCTTC. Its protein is CATSHRSPTYNEQFF.